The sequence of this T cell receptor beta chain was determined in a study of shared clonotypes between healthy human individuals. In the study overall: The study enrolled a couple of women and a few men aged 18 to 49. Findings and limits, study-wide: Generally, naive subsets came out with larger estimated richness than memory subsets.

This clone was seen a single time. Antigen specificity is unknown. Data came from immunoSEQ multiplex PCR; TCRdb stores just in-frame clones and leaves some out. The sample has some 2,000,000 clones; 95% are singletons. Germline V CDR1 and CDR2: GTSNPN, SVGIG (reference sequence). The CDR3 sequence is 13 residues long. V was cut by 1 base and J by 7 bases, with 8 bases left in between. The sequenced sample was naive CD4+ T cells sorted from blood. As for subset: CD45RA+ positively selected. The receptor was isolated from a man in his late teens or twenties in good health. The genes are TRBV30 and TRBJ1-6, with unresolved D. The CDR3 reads CAWSDGMNSPLHF. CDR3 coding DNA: TGTGCCTGGAGTGACGGTATGAATTCACCCCTCCACTTT.